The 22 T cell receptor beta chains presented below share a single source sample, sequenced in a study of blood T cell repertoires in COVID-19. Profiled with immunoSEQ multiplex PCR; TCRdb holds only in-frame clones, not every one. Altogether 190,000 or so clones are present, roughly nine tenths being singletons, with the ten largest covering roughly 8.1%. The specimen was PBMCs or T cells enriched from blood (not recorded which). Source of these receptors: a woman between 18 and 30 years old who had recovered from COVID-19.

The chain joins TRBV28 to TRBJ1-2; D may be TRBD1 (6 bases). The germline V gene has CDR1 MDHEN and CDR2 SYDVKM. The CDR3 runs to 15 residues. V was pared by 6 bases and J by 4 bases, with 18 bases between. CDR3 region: CASSRAPTGFYGYTF. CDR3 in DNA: TGTGCCAGCAGCCGGGCCCCCACAGGGTTCTATGGCTACACCTTC.

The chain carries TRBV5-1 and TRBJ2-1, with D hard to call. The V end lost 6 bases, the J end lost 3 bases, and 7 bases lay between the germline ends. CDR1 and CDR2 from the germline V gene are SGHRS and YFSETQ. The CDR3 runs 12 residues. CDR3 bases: TGCGCCAGCACCGTCGGCTACAATGAGCAGTTCTTC. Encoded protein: CASTVGYNEQFF.

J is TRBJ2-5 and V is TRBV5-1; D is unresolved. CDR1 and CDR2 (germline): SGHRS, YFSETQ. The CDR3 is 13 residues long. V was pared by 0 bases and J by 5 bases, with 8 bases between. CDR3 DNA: TGCGCCAGCAGCTTGGGTCCTAAGGAGACCCAGTACTTC. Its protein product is CASSLGPKETQYF.

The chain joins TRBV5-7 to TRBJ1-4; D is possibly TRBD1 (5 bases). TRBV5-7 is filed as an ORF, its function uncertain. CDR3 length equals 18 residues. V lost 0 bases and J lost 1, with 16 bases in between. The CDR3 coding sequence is TGTGCCAGCAGCTTGGTCCGCCTATCAGGGAAAACTAATGAAAAACTGTTTTTT. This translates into CASSLVRLSGKTNEKLFF.

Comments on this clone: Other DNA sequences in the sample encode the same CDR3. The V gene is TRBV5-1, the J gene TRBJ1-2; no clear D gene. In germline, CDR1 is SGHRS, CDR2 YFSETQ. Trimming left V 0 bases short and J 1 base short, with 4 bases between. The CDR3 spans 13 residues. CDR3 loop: CASSLDSNYGYTF. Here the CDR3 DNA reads TGCGCCAGCAGCTTGGACAGTAACTATGGCTACACCTTC.

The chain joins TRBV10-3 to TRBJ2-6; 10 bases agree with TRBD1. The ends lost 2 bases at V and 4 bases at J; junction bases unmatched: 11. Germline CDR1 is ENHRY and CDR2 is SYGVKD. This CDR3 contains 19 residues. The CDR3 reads CAISELSGQGLSGANVLTF. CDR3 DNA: TGTGCCATCAGTGAGCTTTCGGGACAGGGGCTCTCCGGGGCCAACGTCCTGACTTTC.

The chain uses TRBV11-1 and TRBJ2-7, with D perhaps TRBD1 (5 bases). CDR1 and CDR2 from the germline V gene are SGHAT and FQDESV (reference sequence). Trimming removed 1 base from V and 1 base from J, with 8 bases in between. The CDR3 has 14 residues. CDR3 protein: CASSLVAGSYEQYF. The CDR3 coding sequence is TGTGCCAGCAGCTTAGTGGCAGGGTCCTACGAGCAGTACTTC. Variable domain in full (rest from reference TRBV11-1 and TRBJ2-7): EAEVAQSPRYKITEKSQAVAFWCDPISGHATLYWYRQILGQGPELLVQFQDESVVDDSQLPKDRFSAERLKGVDSTLKIQPAELGDSAMYLCASSLVAGSYEQYFGPGTRLTVT.

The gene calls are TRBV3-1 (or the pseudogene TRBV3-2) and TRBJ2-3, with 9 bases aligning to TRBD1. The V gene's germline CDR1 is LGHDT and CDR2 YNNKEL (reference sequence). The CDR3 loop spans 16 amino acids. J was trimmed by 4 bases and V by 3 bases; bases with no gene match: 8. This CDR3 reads CASSHQGQGQADTQYF. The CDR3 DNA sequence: TGTGCCAGCAGCCACCAGGGACAGGGACAGGCAGATACGCAGTATTTT.

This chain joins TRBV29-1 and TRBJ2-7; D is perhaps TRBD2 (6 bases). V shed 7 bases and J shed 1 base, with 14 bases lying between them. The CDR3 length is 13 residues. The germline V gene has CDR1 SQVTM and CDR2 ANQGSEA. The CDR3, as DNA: TGCAGCGGTCGGCGGGACGGTTCCTACGAGCAGTACTTC. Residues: CSGRRDGSYEQYF.

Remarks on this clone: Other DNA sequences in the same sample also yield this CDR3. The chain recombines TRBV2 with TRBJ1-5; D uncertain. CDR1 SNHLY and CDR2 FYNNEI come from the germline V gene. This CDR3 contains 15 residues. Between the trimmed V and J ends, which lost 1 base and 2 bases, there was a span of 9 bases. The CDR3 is CASSEVGAGNQPQHF. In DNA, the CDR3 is TGTGCCAGCAGTGAAGTAGGAGCCGGCAATCAGCCCCAGCATTTT.

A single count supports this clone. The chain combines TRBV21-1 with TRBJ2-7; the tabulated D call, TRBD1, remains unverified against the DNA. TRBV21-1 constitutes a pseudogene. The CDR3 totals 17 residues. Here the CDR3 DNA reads TGTGCCAGCAGCACCAAGAAACCTGACAGGGTCTTCGACGAGCAGTACTTC. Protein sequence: CASSTKKPDRVFDEQYF.

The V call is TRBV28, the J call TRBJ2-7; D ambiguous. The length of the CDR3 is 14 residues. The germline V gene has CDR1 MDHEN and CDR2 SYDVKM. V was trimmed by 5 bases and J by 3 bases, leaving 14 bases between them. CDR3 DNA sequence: TGTGCCAGCAGTACCCCGGTGGTGATCTACGAGCAGTACTTC. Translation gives CASSTPVVIYEQYF.

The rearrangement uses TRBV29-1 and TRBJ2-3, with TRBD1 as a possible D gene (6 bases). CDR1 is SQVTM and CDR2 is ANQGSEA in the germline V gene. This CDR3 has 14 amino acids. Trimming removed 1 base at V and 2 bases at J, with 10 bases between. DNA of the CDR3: TGCAGCGTTGAAGGGCAGGGGCTCACAGATACGCAGTATTTT. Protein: CSVEGQGLTDTQYF.

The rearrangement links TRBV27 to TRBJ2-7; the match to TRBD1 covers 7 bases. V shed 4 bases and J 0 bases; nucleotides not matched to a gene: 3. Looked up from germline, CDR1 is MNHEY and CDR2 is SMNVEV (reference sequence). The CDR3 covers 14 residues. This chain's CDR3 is CASSSRDSSYEQYF. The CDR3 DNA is TGTGCCAGCAGTTCCCGGGACAGCTCCTACGAGCAGTACTTC.

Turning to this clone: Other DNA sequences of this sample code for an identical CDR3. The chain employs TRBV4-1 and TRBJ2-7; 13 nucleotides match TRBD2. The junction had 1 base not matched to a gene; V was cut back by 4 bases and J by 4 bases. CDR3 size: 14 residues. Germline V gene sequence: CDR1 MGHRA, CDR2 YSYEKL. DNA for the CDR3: TGCGCCAGCAGCCCGGGACTAGCGGGGTACGAGCAGTACTTC. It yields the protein CASSPGLAGYEQYF.

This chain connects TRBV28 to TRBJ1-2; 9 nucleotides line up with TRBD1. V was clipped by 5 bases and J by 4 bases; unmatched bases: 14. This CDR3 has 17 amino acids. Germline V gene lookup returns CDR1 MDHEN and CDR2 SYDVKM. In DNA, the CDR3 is TGTGCCAGCAGTCCATCGGGGACAGGGAAGGGGTTCTATGGCTACACCTTC. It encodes CASSPSGTGKGFYGYTF.

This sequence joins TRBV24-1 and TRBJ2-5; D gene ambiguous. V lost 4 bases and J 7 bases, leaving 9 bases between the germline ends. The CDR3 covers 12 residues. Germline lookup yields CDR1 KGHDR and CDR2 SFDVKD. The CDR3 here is CATSDLFGTQYF. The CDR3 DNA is TGTGCCACCAGTGACCTATTTGGGACCCAGTACTTC.

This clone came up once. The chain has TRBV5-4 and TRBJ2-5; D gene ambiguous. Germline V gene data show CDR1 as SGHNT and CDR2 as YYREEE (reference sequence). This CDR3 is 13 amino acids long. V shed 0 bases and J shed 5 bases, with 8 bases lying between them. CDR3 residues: CASSLADGETQYF. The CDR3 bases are TGTGCCAGCAGCTTGGCCGACGGGGAGACCCAGTACTTC.

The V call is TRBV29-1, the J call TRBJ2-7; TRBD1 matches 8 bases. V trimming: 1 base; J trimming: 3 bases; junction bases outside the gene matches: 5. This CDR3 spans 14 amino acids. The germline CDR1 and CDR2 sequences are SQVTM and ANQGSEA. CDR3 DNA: TGCAGCGTTGAAGGCGAGACAGGGGTCTACGAGCAGTACTTC. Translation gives CSVEGETGVYEQYF.

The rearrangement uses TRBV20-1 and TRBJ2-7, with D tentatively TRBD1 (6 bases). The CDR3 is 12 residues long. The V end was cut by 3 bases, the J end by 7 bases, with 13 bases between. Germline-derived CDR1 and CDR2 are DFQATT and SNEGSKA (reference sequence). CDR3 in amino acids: CSASSGAEEQYF. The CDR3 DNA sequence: TGCAGTGCTAGTTCAGGGGCAGAGGAGCAGTACTTC.

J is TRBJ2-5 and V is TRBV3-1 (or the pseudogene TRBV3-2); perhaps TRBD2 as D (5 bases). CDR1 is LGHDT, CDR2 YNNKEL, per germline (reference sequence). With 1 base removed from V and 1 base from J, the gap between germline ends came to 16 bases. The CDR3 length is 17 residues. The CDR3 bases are TGTGCCAGCAGCCAAGGGGGAGTGGCTATACTCCAAGAGACCCAGTACTTC. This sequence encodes CASSQGGVAILQETQYF.

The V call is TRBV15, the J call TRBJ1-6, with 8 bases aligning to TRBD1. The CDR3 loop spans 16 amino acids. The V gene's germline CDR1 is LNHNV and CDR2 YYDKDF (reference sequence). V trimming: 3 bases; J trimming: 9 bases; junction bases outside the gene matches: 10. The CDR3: CATSRSRQGSRSPLHF. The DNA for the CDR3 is TGTGCCACCAGCAGGAGCCGACAGGGGAGTCGTTCACCCCTCCACTTT.